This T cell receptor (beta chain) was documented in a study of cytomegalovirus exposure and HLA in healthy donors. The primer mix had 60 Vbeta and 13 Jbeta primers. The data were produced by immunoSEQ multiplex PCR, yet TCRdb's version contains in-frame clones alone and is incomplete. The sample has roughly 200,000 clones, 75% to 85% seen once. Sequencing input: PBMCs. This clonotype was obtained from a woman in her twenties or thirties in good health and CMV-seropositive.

CDR3 in DNA: TGCGCCAGCAGCCCGCTAGCGGGGGGATGGGAGACCCAGTACTTC. Protein sequence: CASSPLAGGWETQYF. The rearrangement links TRBV5-1 to TRBJ2-5; 11 positions agree with TRBD2. The J segment lost 5 bases and the V segment lost 4 bases, leaving 7 bases of the junction unmatched. The germline gives CDR1 SGHRS, CDR2 YFSETQ. The CDR3 length is 15 residues. Full variable domain (missing parts from reference TRBV5-1 and TRBJ2-5): KAGVTQTPRYLIKTRGQQVTLSCSPISGHRSVSWYQQTPGQGLQFLFEYFSETQRNKGNFPGRFSGRQFSNSRSEMNVSTLELGDSALYLCASSPLAGGWETQYFGPGTRLLVL.